The TCR beta chain described here comes from a study of cytomegalovirus exposure and HLA in healthy donors (dated by TCRdb to the late 2010s). With respect to the entire study: In an earlier analysis of some 610 of the donors, under 300 Gb of sequence data and 95 million to 130 million unique TCR beta sequences from roughly 190 million T cells were reported. An early release that covered 500 to 800 HLA-typed donors contained around 300 gigabases of sequencing data and 65 million to 100 million unique TCR sequences. Of the roughly 400 genotyped donors, 81% were placed in the genetic ancestry cluster associated with self-reported Caucasian donors. The aim of the study was to test whether cataloging public T cell receptors could identify signatures of past pathogen exposure. The T cell repertoires of 550 to 850 subjects were profiled by immunosequencing and related to cytomegalovirus serostatus. A separate validation cohort of approximately 120 different subjects was used in addition to the 666-subject first cohort. High-throughput TCR immunosequencing, statistical association of individual TCRs with disease status, and machine learning were combined to predict cytomegalovirus infection status. A later analysis re-analyzed previously published TCR beta repertoires from 660 or so donors and added high-resolution HLA genotyping to study TCR occurrence patterns. In the later analysis, no new phenotypic data were used to find candidate immune exposures; instead, reliance was placed on TCR beta sequences and their occurrence across donors. To decide whether each TCR beta V gene segment behaved as functional or pseudogenic, an earlier analysis of some 570 of the donors relied on high-throughput TCR beta sequencing. Donor age, sex, ethnicity and CMV serostatus were compiled alongside the repertoire data. In a later genetic analysis, genome-wide SNP genotypes for 398 of the 666 donors were used, and that subset was treated as a discovery cohort. All discovery cohort repertoires had been generated on a single sequencing platform. Both class I and class II loci were covered by HLA typing, at four-digit resolution. The number of typed donors differed by locus: about 620-630 for A, B, C, DRB1 and DQB1; some 540 for DQA1; some 610 for DPA1; and 400 to 480 for DPB1. Roughly five DR-DQ haplotypes were treated as single units for association and clustering because of strong linkage in the cohort. Among roughly 370 genotyped donors of the cohort, an average of approximately 250,000 unique TCR beta nucleotide sequences were sequenced per donor, around 20% of them non-productive.

The investigation overall reported the following: The classifier was reported to diagnose cytomegalovirus status with high specificity and sensitivity in both the original cohort and the validation cohort. V-gene and J-gene trimming of TCR beta chains was associated with a missense DCLRE1C variant in a later genetic analysis, and the association was replicated in an independent cohort. The cohort was sequenced for TCR beta chains only, and without alpha or paired-chain data the features that could be detected were limited. A cluster of highly shared sequence variants was judged likely to be a technical artifact of the sequencing pipeline. At a false discovery rate of 0.05, a later analysis linked 16,000 or so TCR beta sequences to specific HLA alleles. Compared with equally common non-associated chains, HLA-associated TCR beta chains in a later analysis were more clonally expanded and had lower generation probabilities. CMV serostatus was the only immune exposure information available for the cohort. When HLA alleles, especially DR and DQ, strongly co-occurred, TCR associations were difficult to assign to individual alleles. Most TCR sequences were observed very rarely across donors, whereas some public TCRs were present in many individuals. Linkage disequilibrium might explain the correlated functional status among segregating V segments, but an unknown experimental factor could not be excluded. The study listed 150 to 200 TCR beta chains as associated with cytomegalovirus. In vitro tests confirmed that a few of the cytomegalovirus-associated TCR beta chains recognize cytomegalovirus antigens. Because counts were too low, about 15 rarely observed V segments, including chromosome 9 orphons, were left out of the earlier analysis of 587 of the donors. Compared with the approximately 700-donor mean, donors in an Asian-associated ancestry cluster had fewer N-insertions in productive TCRs, according to a later genetic analysis. Some IMGT-functional V segments, including TRBV6-2 and TRBV6-3, could not be distinguished by the 87-base-pair reads and were therefore excluded. Roughly uniform sequencing depth across donors was assumed in presence/absence analyses, although this assumption may not hold. A further reported finding was that TCR beta sequences accurately predicted the HLA-A and HLA-B alleles for most subjects in the first cohort. According to a later analysis, parvovirus B19, influenza, CMV and Epstein-Barr virus appeared linked to several top co-occurrence clusters. Because some donors lacked HLA typing at each locus, the association tests relied only on the typed subset. Broadly in line with IMGT annotations, most TCR beta V segments showed up in productive rearrangements about 87% or about 30% of the time in an earlier analysis of several hundred of the donors. The authors suggested that the approach could potentially be generalized to other disease states and immunological phenotypes. A later analysis found that TCR association rates varied across HLA loci, with DRB1 alleles showing the most associated TCRs and HLA-C alleles the fewest. A later analysis found that most CMV-associated TCR beta chains appeared HLA-restricted, with HLA associations seemingly driven largely by CMV exposure.

In total, more than 500 healthy bone marrow donors made up the cohort. Cohort members were all nominally healthy when sampled, although unrecorded immune exposures were likely present. The donor tested CMV seropositive, placing the donor among the 289 seropositive members of the cohort. A peripheral blood sample was collected from each donor, and TCR beta sequencing was performed on peripheral blood mononuclear cells. The Qiagen DNeasy Blood Extraction Kit was used to extract genomic DNA from the blood cell samples. According to the germline V gene, CDR1 reads SGHVS and CDR2 reads FQNEAQ. The CDR3 holds 18 amino acids from the cysteine to the phenylalanine. The read is trimmed to its CDR3 DNA, 54 bases read in frame from base 1. V and J are trimmed by 5 bases and 3 bases, and the gene matches miss 11 bases of the junction. The library was produced with the immunoSEQ multiplex PCR assay. For the multiplex PCR, a mixture combining 60 forward primers for TCR Vbeta segments and 13 reverse primers for TCR Jbeta segments was used. The CDR3 region of rearranged TCR beta genes was amplified from genomic DNA by a multiplex PCR assay. Amplified TCR beta libraries were sequenced as 87-base-pair reads on the Illumina HiSeq System. In the original analysis: In a later analysis, tens of millions of unique TCR beta chains were counted across the roughly 610 repertoires, and roughly 11 million of these chains were shared by at least two donors. Raw reads were error-corrected and collapsed into unique sequences by a nearest-neighbor algorithm in which closely related sequences were merged to remove PCR and sequencing errors. CDR3 sequences were aligned to IMGT reference sequences to assign V, D and J gene segments. Each retained sequence needed at least a six-nucleotide match to both a V gene segment and a J gene segment. A rearrangement was called productive if the CDR3 had no stop codons and remained in frame with V and J, and every other rearrangement was called non-productive. Following IMGT convention, CDR3 was defined as the stretch from the second conserved V-encoded cysteine up to the conserved J-encoded phenylalanine. In an earlier analysis of approximately 590 of the donors, sequences lacking an unambiguous match to a single V gene segment were excluded. An earlier analysis of 450 to 650 of the donors called V segments functional above 56.7% productive rearrangements and segregating when the between-donor standard deviation exceeded 5%. A statistical classification framework was developed to diagnose cytomegalovirus status using the catalog of TCR beta chain sequences. In a later analysis, V and J genes were assigned by comparing TCR nucleotide sequences against IMGT/GENE-DB human TR gene sequences. The TCRdist pipeline was used in a later analysis to assign CDR3 sequences and most-parsimonious VDJ recombination scenarios. In a later analysis, every TCR beta chain was defined by the combination of its CDR3 amino acid sequence and its V-gene family, and reads without a unique V-gene family were dropped. To address suspected cross-contamination and a sequencing artifact, a later analysis removed approximately 590 highly shared, low-generation-probability nucleotide sequences. In a later analysis, a clonal expansion index for each public chain was calculated from normalized within-repertoire ranks of inferred template counts. In a later analysis, generation probabilities were computed using a VDJ recombination model fitted to out-of-frame rearrangements, and the results were checked against IGoR. In a later analysis, TCR-TCR, TCR-HLA and TCR-CMV co-occurrence was scored with hypergeometric tests, and a repertoire-size bias correction was applied to TCR pairs. In a later analysis, false discovery rates were estimated by permuting HLA or CMV assignments 20 times. In a later analysis, co-occurring TCRs were grouped with DBSCAN, and TCRdist sequence similarity was added when clustering was performed within HLA-allele-positive subsets. Repertoires with fewer than 30,000 or more than 120,000 public chains were left out of co-occurrence clustering, as were four to six repertoires with anomalous nucleotide sharing. TCRdb mirrors the immuneACCESS table, restricted to in-frame sequences. Some clones are absent from its copies; in checked studies, under half trace to an unresolved V gene, and the reason for the others is unknown. V and J calls and clone size are given by that table; D and trimming were obtained from the DNA. The sample table lists around 97,000 clones, 76% of them with a count of one. Over 9% of the sample is taken by the ten largest.

Of note for this clone: Its antigen specificity is not known. Within one base of it there is no much larger clone, and no base qualities were kept.

The TCR sequence derives from a woman under 30 in good health and CMV-seropositive. The rearranged segments are TRBV7-8 and TRBJ1-5; 12 bases in the junction line up with TRBD1. The sample consisted of PBMCs. CDR3 loop: CASSTPGQGARINQPQHF. DNA sequence: TGTGCCAGCAGCACCCCGGGACAGGGGGCGCGTATCAATCAGCCCCAGCATTTT.